The entry below gives a single T cell receptor (beta chain) sequence along with its context. Its target is unknown. The data originate from a study of identical twins. TCRdb ran MiXCR on the 5' RACE reads and lists one entry per CDR3 protein. The repertoire holds approximately 500,000 distinct CDR3 sequences, with around 24% as singletons. Per germline, CDR1 SGDLS and CDR2 YYNGEE. V gave up 0 bases and J gave up 0 bases, with 10 bases separating them. The CDR3 contains 15 residues. Study-wide points: Whereas memory repertoires showed no such difference, abundant cord blood beta clonotypes carried fewer insertions.

These data also formed part of another study, on T cells expressing NK-cell markers. That paper notes: Eight donors were sequenced, seven testing HCMV-seropositive and one testing seronegative.

The V and J genes are TRBV9 and TRBJ2-7, with D possibly matching TRBD2 (6 bases). Specimen: CD4+ T cells sorted from blood. The clonotype was recovered from a woman in her late teens or twenties in good health. This CDR3 reads CASSVAAGISYEQYF. For the CDR3, the DNA is TGTGCCAGCAGCGTAGCGGCGGGAATCTCCTACGAGCAGTACTTC.